The following is a T cell receptor (beta chain) sequence with its context. Its antigen is not known. The junction and the germline gene differ at one end; a read error may be behind it. The data stem from a study of tumor-infiltrating lymphocytes in primary liver carcinoma. Germline values: CDR1 SGHDT, CDR2 YYEEEE. CDR3 length: 15 amino acids. Taking roughly 18-32 mg of unsorted bulk tissue, the authors co-extracted RNA and DNA. A primer in the constant region served to generate TCR beta cDNA from approximately 500 ng of total RNA. Slightly modified ARM-PCR with three nested multiplex PCR rounds yielded TCR beta libraries. For approximately 10 cycles apiece, the opening two PCR rounds ran with TRBV1-TRBV30 forward primers and a C-beta reverse primer. One entry per CDR3 protein, called by TCRdb with MiXCR from the multiplex PCR reads. The sample includes tens of thousands of distinct CDR3 sequences, more than 75% of them seen just once.

Study observations and caveats: Researchers report that only about 7-25% of top clones turned up in all five tumor regions.

The sample consisted of liver tumor tissue from sampling region 2. Subset here: tumor region T2, inferior pole. The chain links TRBV5-6 to TRBJ2-7, with TRBD1 as a possible D gene (6 bases). The sequence came from a woman aged 25 to 39 with primary liver carcinoma and hepatitis B virus infection. The CDR3 reads CASCLNTGSSYDQYF. CDR3 in DNA: TGTGCCAGTTGCTTGAATACAGGGAGCTCCTACGATCAGTACTTC.